Below are 31 T cell receptor beta chains sequenced from a single sample in a study of low-dose radiotherapy and immunotherapy resistance in tumors (dated by TCRdb to the early 2020s). Sequencing used an Illumina HiSeq 2500. First-strand cDNA was synthesized with Superscript III and a set of TRAV- and TRBV-specific primers, covering both TCRalpha and TCRbeta chains. TCRs were amplified with Phusion for around 20 PCR cycles using a constant-region primer together with the adapter attached to the V primers. In TCRdb, the public reads were trimmed at Q25 with fastp and aligned with MiXCR, with productive beta chains retained. Each record represents a unique CDR3 protein, reported with the most common genes and DNA among its rows. The table for this sample lists around 80,000 distinct CDR3 sequences; about 17% of them were counted only once. The top ten hold approximately 1.5% of the sample. The time point label, read with the paper, signifies: after trial treatment. The sample's treatment or condition label is to be understood as: LDRT plus nivolumab, ipilimumab, low-dose cyclophosphamide and aspirin (RACIN trial).

The sample was PBMCs, taken after low-dose radiotherapy plus immunotherapy. The receptors here all came from a male donor with prostate cancer.

The rearrangement uses TRBV6-2 or TRBV6-3 and TRBJ2-1; TRBD2 matches 9 bases. In germline, CDR1 is MNHEY, CDR2 SVGEGT. The trim removed 0 bases at V and 9 bases at J, leaving 9 bases unmatched. This CDR3 contains 16 residues. The CDR3 loop reads CASSYSIGGRGGEQFF. CDR3 DNA sequence: TGTGCCAGCAGTTACTCGATTGGCGGGAGGGGCGGTGAGCAGTTCTTC.

In the case of this clonotype: It is likely a read error: a sequence one base away is far more abundant. The chain carries TRBV10-3 and TRBJ1-1; weak D call: TRBD1 (6 bases). This CDR3 is 14 amino acids long. V lost 5 bases to trimming and J lost 1 base, with 11 bases between them. Germline CDR1 and CDR2: ENHRY and SYGVKD. The CDR3 sequence is CAISLTGANTEAFF. CDR3 DNA sequence: TGTGCCATCAGTCTGACAGGCGCGAACACTGAAGCTTTCTTT.

Many counts were recorded for this clonotype. V usage is TRBV19 and J usage is TRBJ1-5; 9 bases map to TRBD1. The CDR3 has 15 amino acids. The germline CDR1 and CDR2 sequences are LNHDA and SQIVND (reference sequence). With V trimmed by 2 bases and J by 3 bases, 2 bases remained unmatched. The CDR3 loop is CASSIRTGDNQPQHF. CDR3 DNA sequence: TGTGCCAGTAGTATACGGACAGGGGACAATCAGCCCCAGCATTTT.

The table lists this clonotype with many counts. The V and J genes are TRBV30 and TRBJ2-1; the D gene is possibly TRBD1 (5 bases). Germline CDR1 is GTSNPN and CDR2 is SVGIG (reference sequence). CDR3 length: 13 residues. The V end lost 2 bases, the J end lost 6 bases, and 11 bases lay between the germline ends. DNA for the CDR3: TGTGCCTGGAGTTCCCTGGGGCCCAATGAGCAGTTCTTC. This gives the protein CAWSSLGPNEQFF.

This clonotype was seen only a few times. This chain links TRBV20-1 with TRBJ2-7; D tentatively reads TRBD1 or TRBD2 (5 bases each). In germline, CDR1 is DFQATT, CDR2 SNEGSKA (reference sequence). V was trimmed by 2 bases and J by 0 bases, leaving 17 bases between them. The CDR3 has 16 residues. CDR3 sequence: CSARSPSGPSSYEQYF. Written as DNA, the CDR3 is TGCAGTGCTAGATCACCCTCGGGACCCAGCTCCTACGAGCAGTACTTC.

This clonotype was seen repeatedly, ten times or more. This chain joins TRBV4-1 and TRBJ2-2, with 10 bases identical to TRBD1. V shed 4 bases, J shed 1 base, and the junction held 3 bases outside the gene matches. This CDR3 is built from 16 residues. CDR1 is MGHRA, CDR2 YSYEKL, per germline. CDR3 protein: CASSPRDRGNTGELFF. CDR3 bases: TGCGCCAGCAGCCCCCGGGACAGGGGGAACACCGGGGAGCTGTTTTTT.

To note about this clonotype: A far bigger clonotype differs at one base, so this is likely a read error. J is TRBJ2-4 and V is TRBV6-4; D is undetermined. Germline V gene lookup returns CDR1 MRHNA and CDR2 SNTAGT. The CDR3 runs 15 residues. V lost 5 bases, J lost 13 bases, and 24 bases lay in between. This chain's CDR3 is CASSSQRSTYNEQYF. CDR3 sequence (DNA): TGTGCCAGCAGTTCACAGAGATCAACTTACAATGAGCAGTACTTC.

In its sample, this clonotype was seen many times. The CDR3 nucleotides are TGCAGCGTTGGGAGAAGCCCCACTAGCGGGAGGGTCGATGAGCAGTTCTTC. As protein: CSVGRSPTSGRVDEQFF. The chain combines TRBV29-1 with TRBJ2-1; TRBD2 aligns across 13 bases. Germline V CDR1 and CDR2: SQVTM, ANQGSEA. This CDR3 is built from 17 residues. The ends lost 4 bases at V and 8 bases at J; junction bases unmatched: 14.

V and J are TRBV2 and TRBJ2-7; the D gene is possibly TRBD1 (6 bases). V gave up 3 bases and J gave up 3 bases, with 21 bases separating them. Germline CDR1 reads SNHLY; CDR2 reads FYNNEI. The CDR3 loop spans 17 amino acids. CDR3 DNA sequence: TGTGCCAGCAGTGACCCGACAGGTCTAAGAGAGCGCTACGAGCAGTACTTC. Translating gives CASSDPTGLRERYEQYF.

Comments on this clonotype: This clone may be a read error of a much larger clone one base away. The chain carries TRBV20-1 and TRBJ2-2; the match to TRBD2 covers 8 bases. Germline lookup yields CDR1 DFQATT and CDR2 SNEGSKA (reference sequence). The CDR3 totals 14 residues. This CDR3 is CSATGRGNTGEQFF. The DNA for the CDR3 is TGCAGTGCTACCGGGAGGGGGAACACCGGGGAGCAGTTTTTT.

This clonotype was found many times. The J gene is TRBJ2-7, the V gene TRBV29-1; a possible D gene is TRBD1 (6 bases). Trimming pared 5 bases from V and 6 bases from J, leaving 20 bases between. CDR1 SQVTM and CDR2 ANQGSEA come from the germline V gene. The CDR3 runs 14 residues. The CDR3 reads CSVSEQGKTGEQYF. As DNA, the CDR3 is TGCAGCGTTTCGGAACAGGGAAAAACGGGCGAGCAGTACTTC.

This clonotype was detected many times. The chain is built from TRBV14 and TRBJ1-2, with 8 nucleotides matching TRBD1. This CDR3 has 16 residues. The germline V gene has CDR1 SGHDN and CDR2 FVKESK. After removal of 1 base from V and 8 bases from J, the junction contained 12 bases not matched to a gene. DNA for the CDR3: TGTGCCAGCAGCCAAGCCGGGACAGGCCCCATGAGCGGCTACACCTTC. It yields the protein CASSQAGTGPMSGYTF.

This clonotype was counted ten times or more. The chain has TRBV7-9 and TRBJ1-4; D perhaps matches TRBD1 (6 bases). Germline V gene sequence: CDR1 SEHNR, CDR2 FQNEAQ (reference sequence). V dropped 5 bases and J dropped 5 bases, with 15 bases sitting between them. This CDR3 has 15 amino acids. The CDR3 here is CASSAGQGENEKLFF. CDR3 nucleotide sequence: TGTGCCAGCAGCGCGGGACAAGGAGAAAATGAAAAACTGTTTTTT. Looking up the rest from reference TRBV7-9 and TRBJ1-4 gives the full variable domain: DTGVSQNPRHKITKRGQNVTFRCDPISEHNRLYWYRQTLGQGPEFLTYFQNEAQLEKSRLLSDRFSAERPKGSFSTLEIQRTEQGDSAMYLCASSAGQGENEKLFFGSGTQLSVL.

About this clonotype: This sequence is one base from a far larger clone and is likely a read error. The rearrangement joins TRBV5-4 to TRBJ2-1; TRBD2 aligns across 8 bases. The CDR3 spans 13 residues. After removal of 4 bases from V and 13 bases from J, the junction contained 10 bases not matched to a gene. In germline, CDR1 is SGHNT, CDR2 YYREEE (reference sequence). CDR3 protein: CASSRGGEETQFF. As DNA, the CDR3 is TGTGCCAGCAGCCGGGGGGGGGAAGAGACCCAGTTCTTC.

This clonotype has a count of ten or more. This rearrangement joins TRBV19 to TRBJ2-1, with 11 bases lining up with TRBD2. Germline CDR1 reads LNHDA; CDR2 reads SQIVND (reference sequence). V trimming: 8 bases; J trimming: 0 bases; junction bases outside the gene matches: 12. This CDR3 has 18 amino acids. CDR3 region: CASADLAGGKSSYNEQFF. The CDR3 coding sequence is TGTGCCAGTGCAGATCTAGCGGGAGGAAAGAGCTCCTACAATGAGCAGTTCTTC. Complete variable domain (other parts from reference TRBV19 and TRBJ2-1): DGGITQSPKYLFRKEGQNVTLSCEQNLNHDAMYWYRQDPGQGLRLIYYSQIVNDFQKGDIAEGYSVSREKKESFPLTVTSAQKNPTAFYLCASADLAGGKSSYNEQFFGPGTRLTVL.

This clonotype was detected many times. The rearrangement joins TRBV5-8 to TRBJ1-1; unclear D gene. Germline CDR1 SGHTS, CDR2 YDEGEE. V was shortened by 0 bases and J by 3 bases, with 12 bases between the two germline ends. This CDR3 region has 15 residues. This CDR3 is CASSLAIGGDTEAFF. CDR3 coding DNA: TGTGCCAGCAGCTTGGCCATCGGCGGGGACACTGAAGCTTTCTTT.

The J gene is TRBJ2-3, the V gene TRBV10-3; 11 bases are a match to TRBD2. Germline V gene data show CDR1 as ENHRY and CDR2 as SYGVKD. V dropped 5 bases and J dropped 5; count of bases not matched to a gene: 3. This CDR3 region has 14 residues. The CDR3 DNA follows: TGTGCCATCAGTAGCGGGACTAGCGGAGATACGCAGTATTTT. Translating it yields CAISSGTSGDTQYF.

A remark on this clonotype: The junction differs from germline at one of its ends, possibly a read error. The V gene is TRBV11-2, the J gene TRBJ2-5; 13 positions match TRBD2. The J call is uncertain, as TRBJ2-1 better fits the DNA end. The V gene's germline CDR1 is SGHAT and CDR2 FQNNGV. This CDR3 is built from 15 residues. The CDR3 loop reads CANSGTSGNYNEQFF. CDR3 sequence (DNA): TGTGCCAACAGCGGGACTAGCGGGAACTACAATGAGCAGTTCTTC.

This clonotype has ten or more counts. This chain joins TRBV10-3 and TRBJ2-2; tentatively, D is TRBD2 (6 bases). Germline V lookup: CDR1 ENHRY, CDR2 SYGVKD. The V and J ends lost 0 bases and 3 bases respectively, with 8 bases between them. This CDR3 has 15 amino acids. The chain's CDR3 is CAISESGGDTGELFF. CDR3 sequence (DNA): TGTGCCATCAGTGAGTCGGGAGGAGACACCGGGGAGCTGTTTTTT.

This clonotype has ten or more counts. This chain joins TRBV4-3 and TRBJ2-1; 9 bases match TRBD1. The CDR3 runs to 15 residues. Per the germline V gene, CDR1 is LGHNA and CDR2 is YSLEER. With V trimmed by 3 bases and J by 7 bases, 7 bases remained unmatched. The CDR3 DNA reads TGCGCCAGCAGCCACCTGGGACAGGGATGGAATGAGCAGTTCTTC. Translation gives CASSHLGQGWNEQFF.

This clonotype was found many times. This chain links TRBV5-1 with TRBJ2-7; D gene uncertain. V lost 0 bases and J lost 4, with 11 bases in between. The CDR3 contains 14 residues. Germline V gene data show CDR1 as SGHRS and CDR2 as YFSETQ. Here the CDR3 reads CASSLAGTQYEQYF. The CDR3 DNA follows: TGCGCCAGCAGCTTGGCGGGTACCCAATACGAGCAGTACTTC.

This clonotype was observed at least ten times. The V call is TRBV20-1, the J call TRBJ2-7, with D perhaps matching TRBD2 (5 bases). Per the germline V gene, CDR1 is DFQATT and CDR2 is SNEGSKA (reference sequence). The CDR3 is 14 residues long. V lost 6 bases and J lost 3, with 18 bases in between. The CDR3 DNA sequence: TGCAGTGCCCCACCCCCGTCGGGGAACTACGAGCAGTACTTC. This translates into CSAPPPSGNYEQYF.

This clonotype was seen ten or more times. The V gene is TRBV27, the J gene TRBJ2-1; a possible D gene is TRBD1 (6 bases). In germline, CDR1 is MNHEY, CDR2 SMNVEV (reference sequence). The CDR3 is 12 amino acids. V gave up 4 bases and J gave up 12 bases, with 13 bases separating them. CDR3 DNA sequence: TGTGCCAGCAGTTCCCAACAGGGTCCGCAGTTCTTC. Encoded protein: CASSSQQGPQFF.

This chain links TRBV28 with TRBJ2-2; TRBD1 aligns across 8 bases. The length of the CDR3 is 15 residues. The V segment lost 6 bases and the J segment 9 bases; nucleotides outside the gene matches: 12. Germline V lookup: CDR1 MDHEN, CDR2 SYDVKM. The CDR3 region is CASSQTGQGAWELFF. CDR3 sequence (DNA): TGTGCCAGCAGCCAAACTGGGCAGGGGGCATGGGAGCTGTTTTTT.

By its share, this clonotype is medium-sized. The CDR3 DNA sequence: TGTGCCAGCAGCTTAGCGACTAGCACAGATACGCAGTATTTT. This encodes CASSLATSTDTQYF. The chain carries TRBV7-8 and TRBJ2-3; D remains ambiguous. The CDR3 is made up of 14 amino acids. In germline, CDR1 is SGHVS, CDR2 FQNEAQ. Trimming shortened V by 0 bases and J by 0 bases, and 4 bases separated the two germline ends.

In its sample, this clonotype was seen many times. The gene calls are TRBV5-6 and TRBJ2-4, with TRBD1 matching over 8 bases. J gave up 4 bases and V 3 bases, and 6 bases lay outside the gene matches. Germline assignment: CDR1 SGHDT and CDR2 YYEEEE. The CDR3 is made up of 15 amino acids. For the CDR3, the DNA is TGTGCCAGCAGCTCGAGGGACAGGATGAAAAACATTCAGTACTTC. Its translation: CASSSRDRMKNIQYF.

This clonotype was recorded many times. The genes are TRBV29-1 and TRBJ2-1; 12 bases agree with TRBD2. CDR1 is SQVTM and CDR2 is ANQGSEA in the germline V gene. Trimming at V came to 3 bases and at J to 7 bases, leaving 13 bases not matched to a gene. The CDR3 covers 17 residues. The CDR3 DNA reads TGCAGCGTTGACCGGGCAGGACTAGCGGGAAGACTGAATGAGCAGTTCTTC. Translation gives CSVDRAGLAGRLNEQFF.

CDR3 DNA sequence: TGCAGTGCTAGACCTCCTCCGGGACAGGGAAATACCTACACCTTC. Encoded protein: CSARPPPGQGNTYTF. The J gene is TRBJ1-2, the V gene TRBV20-1; 9 bases align to TRBD1. The CDR3 consists of 15 residues. Germline CDR1 is DFQATT and CDR2 is SNEGSKA (reference sequence). V lost 2 bases, J lost 10 bases, and 14 bases stayed unmatched.

This clonotype was counted many times. The chain employs TRBV4-3 and TRBJ2-5, with a possible D match to TRBD2 (7 bases). Trimming pared 0 bases from V and 5 bases from J, leaving 13 bases between. CDR1 and CDR2 from the germline V gene are LGHNA and YSLEER. This CDR3 has 15 residues. Here the CDR3 reads CASSQDGRGGETQYF. The CDR3 coding sequence is TGCGCCAGCAGCCAAGATGGGAGGGGGGGGGAGACCCAGTACTTC.

This clonotype was recorded many times. The V and J genes are TRBV20-1 and TRBJ2-2; D may be TRBD2 (5 bases). CDR3 length equals 13 residues. Germline V gene lookup returns CDR1 DFQATT and CDR2 SNEGSKA (reference sequence). With 6 bases removed from V and 1 base from J, the gap between germline ends came to 9 bases. In DNA, the CDR3 is TGCAGTGCCAAGGACTTGAACACCGGGGAGCTGTTTTTT. Amino acids: CSAKDLNTGELFF.

This clonotype was found many times. V usage is TRBV5-1 and J usage is TRBJ1-4; 8 positions agree with TRBD1. The CDR3 covers 17 residues. The V and J ends lost 4 bases and 1 base, in that order; junction bases with no gene match: 9. Germline assignment: CDR1 SGHRS and CDR2 YFSETQ. The DNA for the CDR3 is TGCGCCAGCAGCCTCAGGGGGCGAGGAAGAACTAATGAAAAACTGTTTTTT. Translated, it gives CASSLRGRGRTNEKLFF.